Presented here are 22 T cell receptor beta chains from one specimen sequenced in a study of T cell repertoires in cytomegalovirus infection. TCRdb processed the reads anew with MiXCR; each CDR3 protein has one entry. The profile shows 500,000 or so distinct CDR3 sequences, 16% of them singletons. The sequenced sample consisted of CD8+ T cells from PBMCs. These receptors were obtained from a human donor in good health (CMV status not recorded). Some clones in this sample may be carry-over from other donors' samples.

This clonotype was detected many times. The V gene is TRBV7-9, the J gene TRBJ2-7; D possibly uses TRBD1 or TRBD2 (6 bases each). V was trimmed by 5 bases and J by 0 bases, leaving 14 bases between them. This CDR3 has 15 residues. The V gene's germline CDR1 is SEHNR and CDR2 FQNEAQ (reference sequence). CDR3 sequence (DNA): TGTGCCAGCAGCCCCAAAGGGGGGAGCTCCTACGAGCAGTACTTC. Amino acids: CASSPKGGSSYEQYF. The full variable domain, in which reference TRBV7-9 and TRBJ2-7 provide the parts outside the CDR3, is DTGVSQNPRHKITKRGQNVTFRCDPISEHNRLYWYRQTLGQGPEFLTYFQNEAQLEKSRLLSDRFSAERPKGSFSTLEIQRTEQGDSAMYLCASSPKGGSSYEQYFGPGTRLTVT.

In its sample, this clonotype was seen a few times. The rearrangement uses TRBV3-1 and TRBJ2-3; TRBD2 might be the D (5 bases). Trimming stripped 2 bases from V and 6 bases from J, with 18 bases between. Germline CDR1 and CDR2: LGHDT and YNNKEL (reference sequence). CDR3 length: 16 residues. The CDR3 protein is CASSQSFSGPTDTQYF. The CDR3 region has the DNA TGTGCCAGCAGCCAAAGTTTCAGCGGCCCCACGGATACGCAGTATTTT.

The chain has TRBV11-1 and TRBJ2-7, with D tentatively TRBD1 or TRBD2 (6 bases each). V was trimmed by 2 bases and J by 5 bases, leaving 16 bases between them. Germline assignment: CDR1 SGHAT and CDR2 FQDESV (reference sequence). The length of the CDR3 is 15 residues. The CDR3 nucleotides read TGTGCCAGCAGCTTATTGGGGGGCGGTATGGACGAGCAGTACTTC. Amino acid sequence: CASSLLGGGMDEQYF.

This clonotype was counted only a few times. This sequence joins TRBV12-3 or TRBV12-4 and TRBJ1-3; tentatively, D is TRBD1 (5 bases). CDR3 length equals 15 residues. The V and J ends lost 6 bases and 5 bases respectively, with 17 bases between them. In nucleotides, the CDR3 is TGTGCCAGCAGAGGGGACCTCGCGGGGAGAAACACCATATATTTT. It is translated as CASRGDLAGRNTIYF.

This clonotype has only a few counts. The chain links TRBV29-1 to TRBJ1-2; no clear D. Trimming stripped 4 bases from V and 6 bases from J, with 12 bases between. The CDR3 is 12 residues long. The germline gives CDR1 SQVTM, CDR2 ANQGSEA. CDR3: CSVGTGADGYTF. The CDR3 bases are TGCAGCGTTGGGACCGGTGCCGATGGCTACACCTTC.

Worth noting for this clonotype: A junction boundary mismatches the germline segment, possibly from a read error. V gene TRBV10-3 combines with J gene TRBJ1-6; 7 bases align to TRBD1. Germline lookup yields CDR1 ENHRY and CDR2 SYGVKD. This CDR3 spans 14 amino acids. CDR3 sequence: CAISPGQCNSPLHF. For the CDR3, the DNA is TGTGCAATCAGCCCGGGACAGTGTAATTCACCCCTCCACTTT.

The table lists this clonotype with a few counts. The chain recombines TRBV15 with TRBJ1-5; D gene ambiguous. V was cut by 3 bases and J by 3 bases, with 9 bases left in between. This CDR3 is built from 14 residues. Germline values: CDR1 LNHNV, CDR2 YYDKDF (reference sequence). CDR3 residues: CATSRGNLNQPQHF. The CDR3 coding sequence is TGTGCCACCAGCAGGGGCAACCTCAATCAGCCCCAGCATTTT.

In the case of this clonotype: Being one base from a much bigger clone, this may be a read error. The chain links TRBV7-3 to TRBJ1-2; no clear D gene. V dropped 6 bases and J dropped 8 bases, with 7 bases sitting between them. CDR1 is SGHTA, CDR2 FQGTGA, per germline. The CDR3 consists of 10 residues. The CDR3 here is CASRLSGYTF. CDR3 nucleotide sequence: TGTGCCAGCAGACTAAGCGGCTACACCTTC.

V is TRBV5-6 and J is TRBJ1-1; a weak D match, TRBD1 (5 bases). V lost 4 bases and J lost 8, with 12 bases in between. The CDR3 runs to 12 residues. Germline CDR1 SGHDT, CDR2 YYEEEE. Here the CDR3 reads CASSLGEGEAFF. Written as DNA, the CDR3 is TGTGCCAGCAGCCTAGGGGAGGGGGAAGCTTTCTTT.

V and J are TRBV15 and TRBJ2-1, with D possibly TRBD1 on 5 matching bases. Trimming removed 8 bases at V and 0 bases at J, with 11 bases between. Germline V gene sequence: CDR1 LNHNV, CDR2 YYDKDF (reference sequence). This CDR3 has 14 amino acids. This CDR3 reads CATGAIYSYNEQFF. The CDR3 DNA is TGTGCCACCGGGGCCATTTACTCCTACAATGAGCAGTTCTTC.

This clonotype was observed at least ten times. The CDR3, as DNA: TGTGCCAGCAGCTTAGCCCCGCCCCCAGGGGAGACCCAGTACTTC. It translates to CASSLAPPPGETQYF. The chain combines TRBV11-2 with TRBJ2-5; the D gene is possibly TRBD1 (5 bases). Germline V gene lookup returns CDR1 SGHAT and CDR2 FQNNGV. V was cut by 1 base and J by 5 bases, with 14 bases left in between. The CDR3 runs to 15 residues.

This sequence joins TRBV7-6 and TRBJ1-1; a weak D match, TRBD1 (5 bases). Per the germline V gene, CDR1 is SGHVS and CDR2 is FNYEAQ. The CDR3 loop spans 14 amino acids. V shed 3 bases and J shed 1 base, with 9 bases lying between them. CDR3 DNA: TGTGCCAGCAGCTTCACAGGAGCGAACACTGAAGCTTTCTTT. This translates into CASSFTGANTEAFF.

The chain combines TRBV5-1 with TRBJ2-7; 8 bases are a match to TRBD2. Trimming cost V 4 bases and J 4 bases; bases outside gene matches: 4. CDR1 SGHRS and CDR2 YFSETQ come from the germline V gene. The CDR3 covers 13 residues. CDR3: CASSTGLAYEQYF. CDR3 sequence (DNA): TGCGCCAGCAGCACTGGACTAGCTTACGAGCAGTACTTC.

Many counts were recorded for this clonotype. The chain has TRBV11-2 and TRBJ2-3, with a tentative D call TRBD1 (5 bases). V gave up 5 bases and J gave up 0 bases, with 9 bases separating them. From germline, CDR1 is SGHAT and CDR2 FQNNGV. CDR3 length: 14 amino acids. CDR3 sequence reads: CASSRQLSTDTQYF. The CDR3 DNA reads TGTGCCAGCAGCCGACAGCTTAGCACAGATACGCAGTATTTT.

The CDR3 nucleotides read TGTGCCACCCTAGGGTGGGCACAACGTACTCAGCCCCAGCATTTT. It specifies CATLGWAQRTQPQHF. The rearrangement links TRBV28 to TRBJ1-5; D uncertain. V was cut by 10 bases and J by 6 bases, with 22 bases left in between. The CDR3 totals 15 residues. CDR1 and CDR2 from the germline V gene are MDHEN and SYDVKM.

This clonotype was counted between two and nine times. In DNA form, the CDR3 reads TGTGCCAGCACCCCCGGGACAGGGAAAGGCTATGGCTACACCTTC. This gives the protein CASTPGTGKGYGYTF. The chain links TRBV9 to TRBJ1-2, with 9 bases identical to TRBD1. Trimming cost V 6 bases and J 4 bases; bases outside gene matches: 10. CDR1 and CDR2 (germline): SGDLS, YYNGEE. The CDR3 is made up of 15 amino acids.

On this clonotype: This could be a read error, since a much larger clone is one nucleotide away. The J gene is TRBJ2-7, the V gene TRBV12-3 or TRBV12-4; 8 bases map to TRBD2. The V gene end was trimmed by 4 bases and the J gene end by 2 bases; junction bases not matched to a gene: 4. This CDR3 is built from 14 residues. The CDR3 bases are TGTGCCAGCAGTTGGGATAGCGGGACCTACGAGCAGTACTTC. As protein: CASSWDSGTYEQYF.

This clonotype was seen only a few times. J is TRBJ1-3 and V is TRBV7-8; no clear D. The V and J ends lost 6 bases and 0 bases respectively, with 6 bases between them. The CDR3 is 13 amino acids. Germline V gene lookup returns CDR1 SGHVS and CDR2 FQNEAQ. CDR3 DNA sequence: TGTGCCAGCAGAGGCTTCTCTGGAAACACCATATATTTT. Amino acid sequence: CASRGFSGNTIYF.

This clonotype was seen more than once but under ten times. Given the absence of the conserved phenylalanine or tryptophan at the CDR3 end, a read error is likely. V is TRBV28 and J is TRBJ2-7, with 9 nucleotides matching TRBD2. V lost 6 bases to trimming and J lost 2 bases; unmatched junction nucleotides: 11. Germline V gene lookup returns CDR1 MDHEN and CDR2 SYDVKM. CDR3 length equals 16 residues. The CDR3: CASSSALAGRTYEQYL. CDR3 in DNA: TGTGCCAGCAGCTCAGCCCTAGCGGGAAGGACCTACGAGCAGTACTTA.

This clonotype was seen only once. The rearrangement uses TRBV27 and TRBJ1-2, with D possibly being TRBD1 (6 bases). The CDR3 length is 16 residues. CDR1 is MNHEY and CDR2 is SMNVEV in the germline V gene (reference sequence). Trimming removed 2 bases at V and 4 bases at J, with 17 bases between. CDR3 region: CASSLSPALGGYGYTF. CDR3 sequence (DNA): TGTGCCAGCAGTTTAAGCCCCGCACTAGGGGGCTATGGCTACACCTTC.

The chain uses TRBV29-1 and TRBJ1-2; 12 positions agree with TRBD1. After removal of 6 bases from V and 4 bases from J, the junction contained 9 bases not matched to a gene. The germline CDR1 and CDR2 sequences are SQVTM and ANQGSEA. The CDR3 totals 15 residues. The CDR3 loop is CSVDPGQGAFYGYTF. Written as DNA, the CDR3 is TGCAGCGTAGATCCGGGACAGGGGGCTTTCTATGGCTACACCTTC.

This clonotype has only a few counts. This chain links TRBV19 with TRBJ2-3, with 7 bases lining up with TRBD1. The CDR3 contains 15 residues. The J segment lost 2 bases and the V segment lost 9 bases, leaving 11 bases of the junction unmatched. Germline CDR1 and CDR2: LNHDA and SQIVND (reference sequence). CDR3 nucleotides: TGTGCCAGCGGGGACAGACCATTATTCACAGATACGCAGTATTTT. It specifies CASGDRPLFTDTQYF.